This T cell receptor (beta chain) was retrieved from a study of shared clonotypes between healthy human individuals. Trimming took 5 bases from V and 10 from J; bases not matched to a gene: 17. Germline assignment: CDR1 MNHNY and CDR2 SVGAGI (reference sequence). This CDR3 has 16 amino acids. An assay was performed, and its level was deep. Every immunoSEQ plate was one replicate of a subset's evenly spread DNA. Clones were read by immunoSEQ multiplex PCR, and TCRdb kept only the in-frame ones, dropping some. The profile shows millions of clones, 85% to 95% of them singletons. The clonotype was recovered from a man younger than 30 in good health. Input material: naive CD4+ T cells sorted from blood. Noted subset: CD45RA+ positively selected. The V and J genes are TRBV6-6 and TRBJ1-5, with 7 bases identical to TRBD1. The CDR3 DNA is TGTGCCAGCAGTCAACCCGCAGGGGGTGATAATTTTCCCCAGCATTTT. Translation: CASSQPAGGDNFPQHF.